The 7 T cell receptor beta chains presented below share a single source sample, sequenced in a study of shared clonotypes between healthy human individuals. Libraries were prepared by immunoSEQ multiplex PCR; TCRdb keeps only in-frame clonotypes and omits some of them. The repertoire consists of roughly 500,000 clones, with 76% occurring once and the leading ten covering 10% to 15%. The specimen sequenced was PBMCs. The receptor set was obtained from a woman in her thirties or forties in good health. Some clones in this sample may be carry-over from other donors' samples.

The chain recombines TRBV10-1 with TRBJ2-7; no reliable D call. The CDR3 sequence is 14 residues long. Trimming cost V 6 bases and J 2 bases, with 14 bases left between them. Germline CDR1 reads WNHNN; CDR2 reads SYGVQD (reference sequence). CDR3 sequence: CASSRPSAPYEQYF. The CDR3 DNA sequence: TGCGCCAGCAGCCGCCCCTCGGCCCCCTACGAGCAGTACTTC.

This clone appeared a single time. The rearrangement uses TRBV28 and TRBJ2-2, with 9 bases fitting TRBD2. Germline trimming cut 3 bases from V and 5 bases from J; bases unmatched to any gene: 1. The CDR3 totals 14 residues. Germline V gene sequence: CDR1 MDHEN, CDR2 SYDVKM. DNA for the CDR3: TGTGCCAGCAGTTTTCTAGCGGGAACCGGGGAGCTGTTTTTT. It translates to CASSFLAGTGELFF.

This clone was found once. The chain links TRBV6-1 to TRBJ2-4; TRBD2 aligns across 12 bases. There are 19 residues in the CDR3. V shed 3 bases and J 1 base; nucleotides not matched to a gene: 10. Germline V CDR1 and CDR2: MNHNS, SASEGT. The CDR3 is CASSDTSGRWSGAKNIQYF. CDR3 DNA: TGTGCCAGCAGTGACACTAGCGGGAGGTGGAGTGGGGCCAAAAACATTCAGTACTTC.

CDR3 in amino acids: CAISEWKDTQYF. CDR3 sequence (DNA): TGTGCCATCAGTGAGTGGAAAGATACGCAGTATTTT. The chain is built from TRBV10-3 and TRBJ2-3; D is undetermined. This CDR3 has 12 residues. Between the trimmed V and J ends, which lost 1 base and 5 bases, there was a span of 4 bases. The germline V gene has CDR1 ENHRY and CDR2 SYGVKD.

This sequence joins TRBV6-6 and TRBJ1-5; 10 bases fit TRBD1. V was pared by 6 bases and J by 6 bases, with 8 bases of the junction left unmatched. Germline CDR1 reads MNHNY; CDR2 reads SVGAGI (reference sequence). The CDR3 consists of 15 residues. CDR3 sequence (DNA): TGTGCCAGCAGAGGAGGACAGGGGGTGGCTCAGCCCCAGCATTTT. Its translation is CASRGGQGVAQPQHF.

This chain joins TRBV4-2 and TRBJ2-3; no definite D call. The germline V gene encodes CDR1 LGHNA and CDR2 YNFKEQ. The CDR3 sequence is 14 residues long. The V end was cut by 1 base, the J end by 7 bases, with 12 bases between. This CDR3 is CASSQGLLEHTQYF. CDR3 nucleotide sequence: TGTGCCAGCAGCCAAGGCTTGCTGGAGCATACGCAGTATTTT.

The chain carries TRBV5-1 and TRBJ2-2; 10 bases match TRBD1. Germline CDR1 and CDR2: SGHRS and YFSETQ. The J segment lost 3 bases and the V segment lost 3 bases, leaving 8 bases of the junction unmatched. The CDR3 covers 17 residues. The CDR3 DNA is TGCGCCAGCAGCTCCTCCGGGACAGGGGACGACACCGGGGAGCTGTTTTTT. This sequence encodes CASSSSGTGDDTGELFF.